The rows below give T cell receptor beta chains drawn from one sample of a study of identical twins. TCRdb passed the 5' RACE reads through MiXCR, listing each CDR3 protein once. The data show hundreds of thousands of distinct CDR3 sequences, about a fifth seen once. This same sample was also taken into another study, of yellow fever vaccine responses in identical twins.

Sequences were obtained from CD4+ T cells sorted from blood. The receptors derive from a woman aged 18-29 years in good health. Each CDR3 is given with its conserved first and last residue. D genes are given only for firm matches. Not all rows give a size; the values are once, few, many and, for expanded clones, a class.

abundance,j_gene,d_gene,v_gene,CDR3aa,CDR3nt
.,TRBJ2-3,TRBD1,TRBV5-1,CASRDRTDTQYF,TGCGCCAGCAGGGACAGGACAGATACGCAGTATTTT
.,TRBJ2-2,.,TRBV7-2,CASSRSLGHTGELFF,TGTGCCAGCAGCAGAAGCTTAGGCCATACCGGGGAGCTGTTTTTT
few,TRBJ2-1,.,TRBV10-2,CASVDYNEQFF,TGCGCCAGCGTTGATTACAATGAGCAGTTCTTC
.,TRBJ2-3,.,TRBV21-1,CASSKAHTVAFSTDTQYF,TGTGCCAGCAGCAAAGCACACACAGTAGCGTTTAGCACAGATACGCAGTATTTT
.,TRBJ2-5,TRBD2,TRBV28,CASSLGLAGSSFRTQYF,TGTGCCAGCAGTTTGGGGCTAGCGGGGTCCTCCTTCAGGACCCAGTACTTC
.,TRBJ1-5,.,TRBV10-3,CAIRSDGDQPQHF,TGTGCCATCAGGTCGGACGGGGATCAGCCCCAGCATTTT
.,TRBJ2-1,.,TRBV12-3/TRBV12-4,CASSALGVPLPNEQFF,TGTGCCAGCAGTGCGCTGGGGGTACCCCTACCCAATGAGCAGTTCTTC
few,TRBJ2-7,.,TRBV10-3,CAIKGVGPYEQYF,TGTGCCATAAAGGGGGTTGGTCCCTACGAGCAGTACTTC
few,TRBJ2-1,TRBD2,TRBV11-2,CASSLRSSGNHNEQFF,TGTGCCAGCAGCCTTAGATCTAGCGGGAACCACAATGAGCAGTTCTTC
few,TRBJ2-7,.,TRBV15,CATSRADREGQYF,TGTGCCACCAGCAGAGCCGACAGAGAGGGGCAGTACTTC
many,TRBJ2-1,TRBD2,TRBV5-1,CASSLDSGGFNEQFF,TGCGCCAGCAGCTTGGATAGCGGGGGTTTCAATGAGCAGTTCTTC
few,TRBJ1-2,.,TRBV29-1,CSVEEWGRASFIYGYTF,TGCAGCGTTGAAGAATGGGGCAGGGCCTCTTTCATTTATGGCTACACCTTC
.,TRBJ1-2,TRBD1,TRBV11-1,CASSLSFTPGQGKDGYTF,TGTGCCAGCAGCTTATCTTTTACGCCGGGACAGGGGAAAGATGGCTACACCTTC
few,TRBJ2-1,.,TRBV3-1,CASSQGWTDSYNEQFF,TGTGCCAGCAGCCAAGGATGGACAGACTCCTACAATGAGCAGTTCTTC
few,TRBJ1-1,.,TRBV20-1,CSGKGYTEAFF,TGCAGTGGAAAGGGCTACACTGAAGCTTTCTTT
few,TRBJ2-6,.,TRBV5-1,CASSIGSGANVLTF,TGCGCCAGCAGTATAGGCTCTGGGGCCAACGTCCTGACTTTC
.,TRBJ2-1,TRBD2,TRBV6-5,CASSSQGLSAGNEQFF,TGTGCCAGCAGTTCCCAGGGACTATCGGCCGGCAATGAGCAGTTCTTC
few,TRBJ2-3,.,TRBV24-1,CATSQGGNTDTQYF,TGTGCCACCAGCCAGGGGGGGAACACAGATACGCAGTATTTT
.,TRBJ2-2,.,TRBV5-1,CASNNDPPSGELFF,TGCGCCAGCAATAACGACCCGCCTTCCGGGGAGCTGTTTTTT
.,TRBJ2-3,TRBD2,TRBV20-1,CSATRGGTSLSTDTQYF,TGCAGTGCTACGCGTGGAGGGACTAGTCTGAGCACAGATACGCAGTATTTT
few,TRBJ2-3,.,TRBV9,CASSVGAGTDTQYF,TGTGCCAGCAGCGTAGGGGCTGGCACAGATACGCAGTATTTT
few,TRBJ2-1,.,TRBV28,CASSRGLPFF,TGTGCCAGCTCTCGGGGACTCCCGTTCTTC
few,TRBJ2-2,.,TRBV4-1,CASSQGIANTGELFF,TGCGCCAGCAGCCAAGGAATCGCGAACACCGGGGAGCTGTTTTTT
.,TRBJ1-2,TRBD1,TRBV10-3,CAISESVRQGGGYTF,TGTGCCATCAGTGAGTCTGTTCGACAGGGTGGTGGCTACACCTTC
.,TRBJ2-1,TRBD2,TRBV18,CASSPPSLAGGRDEQFF,TGTGCCAGCTCACCACCGAGCCTAGCGGGGGGCAGGGATGAGCAGTTCTTC
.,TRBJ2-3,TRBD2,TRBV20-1,CSAGPIAGGTDTQYF,TGCAGTGCTGGTCCTATAGCGGGGGGCACAGATACGCAGTATTTT
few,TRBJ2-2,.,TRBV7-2,CASSLLPGTGELFF,TGTGCCAGCAGCCTGCTCCCCGGGACCGGGGAGCTGTTTTTT
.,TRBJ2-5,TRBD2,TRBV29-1,CSVEDALAATMGTQYF,TGCAGCGTTGAAGATGCGCTAGCGGCTACTATGGGGACCCAGTACTTC
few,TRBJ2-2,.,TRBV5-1,CASSFGAENTGELFF,TGCGCCAGCAGCTTTGGAGCGGAGAACACCGGGGAGCTGTTTTTT
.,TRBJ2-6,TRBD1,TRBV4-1,CASSQGQESGANVLTF,TGCGCCAGCAGCCAGGGACAGGAGTCTGGGGCCAACGTCCTGACTTTC
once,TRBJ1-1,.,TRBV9,CASSVVESAEAFF,TGTGCCAGCAGCGTAGTTGAGAGCGCTGAAGCTTTCTTT
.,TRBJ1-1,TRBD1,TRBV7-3,CASRSGTGTEAFF,TGTGCCAGCAGATCCGGGACAGGAACTGAAGCTTTCTTT
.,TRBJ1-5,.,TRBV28,CASSPAWTRSNQPQHF,TGTGCCAGCAGTCCAGCCTGGACACGAAGCAATCAGCCCCAGCATTTT
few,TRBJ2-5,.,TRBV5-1,CASSLAQGIETQYF,TGCGCCAGCAGCTTGGCGCAGGGTATCGAGACCCAGTACTTC
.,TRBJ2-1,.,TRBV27,CASSYKGPSSYNEQFF,TGTGCCAGCAGTTATAAGGGGCCAAGCTCCTACAATGAGCAGTTCTTC
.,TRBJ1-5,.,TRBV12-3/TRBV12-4,CASSLGYQEPQHF,TGTGCCAGCAGTTTGGGGTACCAGGAGCCCCAGCATTTT
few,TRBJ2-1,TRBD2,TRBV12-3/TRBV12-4,CASSPPGTRFNEQFF,TGTGCCAGCAGCCCTCCCGGGACTAGATTCAATGAGCAGTTCTTC
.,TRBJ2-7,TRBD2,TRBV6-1,CASSLTSGGSYEQYF,TGTGCCAGCAGTCTCACTAGCGGAGGTTCATACGAGCAGTACTTC
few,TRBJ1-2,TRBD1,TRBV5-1,CASSRPGTAYGYTF,TGCGCCAGCAGCCGCCCGGGGACAGCCTATGGCTACACCTTC
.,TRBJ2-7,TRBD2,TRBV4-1,CASSPRGLAGGSEQYF,TGCGCCAGCAGCCCCAGGGGGTTAGCGGGAGGATCCGAGCAGTACTTC
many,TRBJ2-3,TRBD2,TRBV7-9,CASSLLAGAQDTQYF,TGTGCCAGCAGCTTATTAGCGGGGGCTCAAGATACGCAGTATTTT
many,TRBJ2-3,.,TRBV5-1,CASSLSGTGDTQYF,TGCGCCAGCAGCCTGAGCGGCACTGGGGATACGCAGTATTTT
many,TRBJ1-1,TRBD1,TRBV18,CASSRQGGTEAFF,TGTGCCAGCTCACGACAGGGGGGCACTGAAGCTTTCTTT
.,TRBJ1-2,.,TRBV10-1,CASSDNSYGYTF,TGCGCCAGCAGTGATAATTCCTATGGCTACACCTTC
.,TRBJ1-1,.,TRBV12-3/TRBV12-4,CASRRGGEAFF,TGTGCCAGCAGAAGAGGCGGGGAAGCTTTCTTT
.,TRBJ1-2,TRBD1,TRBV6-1,CASSEAGAGGRGGGYTF,TGTGCCAGCAGTGAAGCCGGAGCAGGGGGCAGGGGTGGCGGCTACACCTTC
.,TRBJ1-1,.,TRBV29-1,CSGRTVGTEAFF,TGCAGCGGGCGGACCGTGGGTACTGAAGCTTTCTTT
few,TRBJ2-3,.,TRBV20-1,CSAESVGDPTDTQYF,TGCAGTGCGGAAAGCGTGGGGGATCCCACAGATACGCAGTATTTT
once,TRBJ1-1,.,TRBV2,CASSEFPGVVVEAFF,TGTGCCAGCAGTGAGTTCCCAGGGGTCGTAGTTGAAGCTTTCTTT
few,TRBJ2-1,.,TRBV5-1,CASSFRGGTASYNEQFF,TGCGCCAGCAGCTTTCGAGGGGGGACTGCCTCCTACAATGAGCAGTTCTTC
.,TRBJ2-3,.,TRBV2,CASLQGLGTDTQYF,TGTGCCAGCCTACAGGGTCTTGGCACAGATACGCAGTATTTT
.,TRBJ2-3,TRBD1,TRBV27,CASSSWGQGTDTQYF,TGTGCCAGCAGCTCCTGGGGACAGGGAACAGATACGCAGTATTTT
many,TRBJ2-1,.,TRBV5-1,CASSLAGGRNEQFF,TGCGCCAGCAGCTTGGCAGGGGGGCGGAATGAGCAGTTCTTC
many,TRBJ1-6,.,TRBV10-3,CAISTKDSDNSPLHF,TGTGCCATCAGTACTAAAGACAGCGATAATTCACCCCTCCACTTT
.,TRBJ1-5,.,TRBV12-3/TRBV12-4,CASRLGGPQHF,TGTGCCAGCAGACTAGGGGGACCCCAGCATTTT
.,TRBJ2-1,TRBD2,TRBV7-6,CASSLKLAGGKKWNEQFF,TGTGCCAGCAGCTTAAAGCTAGCGGGGGGGAAGAAATGGAATGAGCAGTTCTTC
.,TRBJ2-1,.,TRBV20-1,CSARPRDTYNEQFF,TGCAGTGCTAGACCGCGGGACACCTACAATGAGCAGTTCTTC
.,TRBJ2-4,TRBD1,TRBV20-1,CSAPSGTGSIGIQYF,TGCAGTGCTCCGAGTGGGACAGGGTCGATCGGCATTCAGTACTTC
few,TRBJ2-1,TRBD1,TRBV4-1,CASRLRDRDDEQFF,TGCGCCAGCAGACTCAGGGACAGGGACGATGAGCAGTTCTTC
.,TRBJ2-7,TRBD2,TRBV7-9,CASSISTSGSWKYF,TGTGCCAGCAGCATTTCGACTAGCGGGAGCTGGAAGTACTTC